What follows is one TCR beta chain and its context. This CDR3 is 15 amino acids long. Germline values: CDR1 LNHDA, CDR2 SQIVND (reference sequence). The germline V and J ends were trimmed by 3 bases and 0 bases, with 9 bases remaining between them. TCRdb keeps only in-frame clones here, not all; method: immunoSEQ multiplex PCR. The sample has 150,000 to 200,000 clones; roughly 85% are singletons. The sample originates from a study of blood T cell repertoires in COVID-19. The sample comprised peripheral blood. The clonotype comes from a woman younger than 45 with acute or convalescent COVID-19. The chain employs TRBV19 and TRBJ2-1; the D gene is possibly TRBD2 (5 bases). CDR3 coding DNA: TGTGCCAGTAGTATTAGTCTAGCCTCCTACAATGAGCAGTTCTTC. It yields the protein CASSISLASYNEQFF. Full variable domain (remainder filled in from reference TRBV19 and TRBJ2-1): DGGITQSPKYLFRKEGQNVTLSCEQNLNHDAMYWYRQDPGQGLRLIYYSQIVNDFQKGDIAEGYSVSREKKESFPLTVTSAQKNPTAFYLCASSISLASYNEQFFGPGTRLTVL.